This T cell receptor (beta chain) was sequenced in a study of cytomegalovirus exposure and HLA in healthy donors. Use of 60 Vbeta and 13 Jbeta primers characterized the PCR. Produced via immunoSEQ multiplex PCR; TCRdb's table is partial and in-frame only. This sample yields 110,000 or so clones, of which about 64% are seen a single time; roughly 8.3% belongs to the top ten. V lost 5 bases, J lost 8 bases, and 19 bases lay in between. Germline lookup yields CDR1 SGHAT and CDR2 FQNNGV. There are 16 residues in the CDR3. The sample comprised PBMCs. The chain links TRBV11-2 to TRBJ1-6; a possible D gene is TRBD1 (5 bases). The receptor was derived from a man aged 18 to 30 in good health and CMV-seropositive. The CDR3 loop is CASSPALLGVDSPLHF. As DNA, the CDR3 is TGTGCCAGCAGCCCCGCGCTGCTAGGGGTCGATTCACCCCTCCACTTT.